Below, 20 T cell receptor beta chains from the same sample are listed, as sequenced in a study of blood T cell repertoires in COVID-19 (dated by TCRdb to 2018 to 2021). Library creation used the immunoSEQ multiplex PCR assay. This is the immuneACCESS table as TCRdb keeps it, with only in-frame sequences that have V and J called. A part of the clones is gone; compared with another copy, unresolved V genes explain less than half, and the rest is unexplained. Here the sample has 250,000 to 300,000 clones; roughly 80% occur a single time. About 5% of the sample rests with the top ten. Material for sequencing was PBMCs or T cells enriched from blood (not recorded which). Every receptor here comes from a man between 40 and 49 years old who had been exposed to COVID-19.

V and J are TRBV5-1 and TRBJ2-1; TRBD1 matches 9 bases. Germline V gene data show CDR1 as SGHRS and CDR2 as YFSETQ. The junction had 9 bases not matched to a gene; V was cut back by 4 bases and J by 7 bases. The length of the CDR3 is 15 residues. Here the CDR3 reads CASSVDRGVHNEQFF. As DNA, the CDR3 is TGCGCCAGCAGCGTGGACAGGGGTGTTCATAATGAGCAGTTCTTC.

The V and J genes are TRBV5-1 and TRBJ2-1; perhaps TRBD1 as D (5 bases). The CDR3 spans 13 residues. Trimming pared 6 bases from V and 7 bases from J, leaving 14 bases between. Germline V gene data show CDR1 as SGHRS and CDR2 as YFSETQ. In DNA, the CDR3 is TGCGCCAGCACCCATGCCCAGGGAAATGAGCAGTTCTTC. Amino acid sequence: CASTHAQGNEQFF.

The CDR3 DNA follows: TGTGCCAGCTCATCCCGGGACAGGAATCAGCCCCAGCATTTT. Translation gives CASSSRDRNQPQHF. V is TRBV18 and J is TRBJ1-5; 8 bases line up with TRBD1. The germline V gene has CDR1 KGHSH and CDR2 LQKENI. This CDR3 is 14 amino acids long. Unmatched junction bases numbered 4, after V lost 5 bases and J lost 4 bases.

The gene calls are TRBV11-2 and TRBJ1-1, with 9 bases matching TRBD1. Germline V lookup: CDR1 SGHAT, CDR2 FQNNGV. The CDR3 has 14 residues. V shed 3 bases, J shed 5 bases, and the junction held 4 bases outside the gene matches. The CDR3 coding sequence is TGTGCCAGCAGCTTGGACAGGGGTGGGACTGAAGCTTTCTTT. It yields the protein CASSLDRGGTEAFF.

Notes on this clone: This same CDR3 is encoded by further DNA sequences in the sample. In DNA, the CDR3 is TGTGCCAGTAGTATTGGGGGGGGCACTGAAGCTTTCTTT. Encoded protein: CASSIGGGTEAFF. The rearrangement links TRBV19 to TRBJ1-1, with a possible D match to TRBD1 (5 bases). The CDR3 has 13 residues. The germline V gene has CDR1 LNHDA and CDR2 SQIVND (reference sequence). Trimming pared 3 bases from V and 4 bases from J, leaving 9 bases between.

V usage is TRBV27 and J usage is TRBJ1-2, with D perhaps TRBD1 (5 bases). The V end was cut by 5 bases, the J end by 2 bases, with 15 bases between. The V gene's germline CDR1 is MNHEY and CDR2 SMNVEV (reference sequence). This CDR3 spans 15 amino acids. The CDR3 loop reads CASSADTQGNYGYTF. The CDR3 region has the DNA TGTGCCAGCAGTGCGGACACGCAGGGAAACTATGGCTACACCTTC.

The chain uses TRBV9 and TRBJ1-2; 12 bases agree with TRBD1. Unmatched junction bases numbered 7, after V lost 0 bases and J lost 7 bases. CDR1 and CDR2 (germline): SGDLS, YYNGEE. CDR3 size: 16 residues. The CDR3 loop is CASSVAGDRGLSGYTF. DNA for the CDR3: TGTGCCAGCAGCGTAGCTGGGGACAGGGGGCTGTCTGGCTACACCTTC.

V usage is TRBV18 and J usage is TRBJ1-5; TRBD1 is a possible D gene (6 bases). With 8 bases removed from V and 8 bases from J, the gap between germline ends came to 19 bases. The CDR3 length is 14 residues. Per germline, CDR1 KGHSH and CDR2 LQKENI. The CDR3 here is CASTFDGQSEPQHF. The CDR3 DNA reads as TGTGCCAGCACATTTGATGGACAGTCAGAGCCCCAGCATTTT.

The gene calls are TRBV10-3 and TRBJ2-3; 9 bases fit TRBD2. CDR3 length equals 14 residues. Trimming took 6 bases from V and 4 from J; bases not matched to a gene: 5. CDR1 ENHRY and CDR2 SYGVKD come from the germline V gene. CDR3 in DNA: TGTGCCATCAGCTCAGGGACTAGCTCAGATACGCAGTATTTT. It yields the protein CAISSGTSSDTQYF.

The chain recombines TRBV19 with TRBJ1-5; tentatively, D is TRBD1 (6 bases). Trimming pared 2 bases from V and 5 bases from J, leaving 13 bases between. The CDR3 is made up of 15 amino acids. Germline values: CDR1 LNHDA, CDR2 SQIVND (reference sequence). This CDR3 is CASSIWVSGDQPQHF. The CDR3 nucleotides are TGTGCCAGTAGTATATGGGTGTCAGGGGATCAGCCCCAGCATTTT.

V gene TRBV4-1 combines with J gene TRBJ2-7; possibly TRBD1 for D (6 bases). The CDR3 has 12 residues. Germline assignment: CDR1 MGHRA and CDR2 YSYEKL. V lost 2 bases and J 4 bases, leaving 6 bases between the germline ends. For the CDR3, the DNA is TGCGCCAGCAGCCAACAGGGGTACGAGCAGTACTTC. Translating it yields CASSQQGYEQYF.

V usage is TRBV10-1 and J usage is TRBJ2-5, with a possible D match to TRBD2 (5 bases). CDR1 and CDR2 (germline): WNHNN, SYGVQD (reference sequence). The CDR3 totals 17 residues. Trimming took off 7 bases at V and 3 bases at J, with 24 bases between the two ends. The CDR3 sequence: CASTVTGGRVVEETQYF. In DNA form, the CDR3 reads TGCGCCAGCACCGTGACTGGAGGTCGGGTGGTGGAAGAGACCCAGTACTTC.

This CDR3 is CASSYRTGQPQHF. CDR3 nucleotide sequence: TGTGCCAGCAGCTACCGGACAGGCCAGCCCCAGCATTTT. This chain links TRBV11-3 with TRBJ1-5; 7 bases map to TRBD1. Unmatched junction bases numbered 4, after V lost 4 bases and J lost 7 bases. Germline V gene lookup returns CDR1 SGHNT and CDR2 YENEEA. The CDR3 has 13 residues.

The genes are TRBV7-9 and TRBJ1-4; D may be TRBD1 (6 bases). This CDR3 is built from 14 residues. Trimming removed 4 bases at V and 4 bases at J, with 10 bases between. CDR1 SEHNR and CDR2 FQNEAQ come from the germline V gene (reference sequence). The CDR3 is CASSSDRNNEKLFF. In DNA, the CDR3 is TGTGCCAGCAGCTCGGACAGAAATAATGAAAAACTGTTTTTT.

The rearrangement uses TRBV28 and TRBJ2-2; TRBD2 agrees at 8 bases. The germline gives CDR1 MDHEN, CDR2 SYDVKM. The CDR3 covers 15 residues. V lost 2 bases and J lost 6; bases outside the gene matches: 5. The CDR3 region has the DNA TGTGCCAGCAGTTTAAGCGGGAGAACTGCCGGGGAGCTGTTTTTT. It encodes CASSLSGRTAGELFF.

This clone was recorded a few times. J is TRBJ2-3 and V is TRBV5-1; 11 positions match TRBD2. Germline CDR1 and CDR2: SGHRS and YFSETQ. The CDR3 consists of 16 residues. Trimming at V came to 0 bases and at J to 5 bases, leaving 5 bases not matched to a gene. CDR3 region: CASSLVLAGGGDTQYF. DNA of the CDR3: TGCGCCAGCAGCTTGGTCCTAGCGGGAGGAGGAGATACGCAGTATTTT. The full variable domain, completed using reference TRBV5-1 and TRBJ2-3, is KAGVTQTPRYLIKTRGQQVTLSCSPISGHRSVSWYQQTPGQGLQFLFEYFSETQRNKGNFPGRFSGRQFSNSRSEMNVSTLELGDSALYLCASSLVLAGGGDTQYFGPGTRLTVL.

This clone was detected only a few times. The genes are TRBV3-1 (or the pseudogene TRBV3-2) and TRBJ2-2; D is perhaps TRBD2 (6 bases). Per germline, CDR1 LGHDT and CDR2 YNNKEL (reference sequence). V was shortened by 0 bases and J by 0 bases, with 8 bases between the two germline ends. The CDR3 spans 16 residues. CDR3 nucleotides: TGTGCCAGCAGCCAAGAGGAGGGACCGAACACCGGGGAGCTGTTTTTT. Its translation: CASSQEEGPNTGELFF.

This clone was seen only a few times. This chain joins TRBV6-5 and TRBJ2-1; D unresolved. The CDR3 spans 11 residues. The germline V gene has CDR1 MNHEY and CDR2 SVGAGI. V gave up 7 bases and J gave up 7 bases, with 8 bases separating them. The CDR3 region has the DNA TGTGCCAGCAATTGGCCGAATGAGCAGTTCTTC. Translation gives CASNWPNEQFF.

The rearrangement uses TRBV19 and TRBJ1-4; the match to TRBD1 covers 8 bases. The V gene's germline CDR1 is LNHDA and CDR2 SQIVND (reference sequence). The trim removed 3 bases at V and 7 bases at J, leaving 4 bases unmatched. This CDR3 has 14 residues. In DNA form, the CDR3 reads TGTGCCAGTAGTATCTGGCAGGGGGCTGAAAAACTGTTTTTT. Amino acid sequence: CASSIWQGAEKLFF.

The chain uses TRBV18 and TRBJ2-3, with 13 bases that match TRBD2. Unmatched junction bases numbered 5, after V lost 2 bases and J lost 3 bases. The CDR3 runs 17 residues. In germline, CDR1 is KGHSH, CDR2 LQKENI. CDR3 nucleotides: TGTGCCAGCTCACCATTGGGACTAGCGGGAAATACAGATACGCAGTATTTT. Amino acids: CASSPLGLAGNTDTQYF.